A selection of T cell receptor beta chains follows, all from one sample in a study of cytomegalovirus exposure and HLA in healthy donors. Clones were read by immunoSEQ multiplex PCR, and TCRdb kept only the in-frame ones, dropping some. Of under 100,000 clones in the sample, around 77% are singletons; the top ten hold over 3%. Sequencing was done on a sample of PBMCs. These receptor sequences come from a man in his fifties in good health and CMV-seronegative. CDR3s include the opening cysteine and the closing phenylalanine or tryptophan. D genes are given only for firm matches. Where a row states a size, it is once, few, many or the class of an expanded clone; other rows omit it.

j_call d_call cdr3_length v_call clone_size cdr3_aa cdr3_nt
TRBJ2-7 - 13 TRBV28 - CASMAGTSYEQYF TGTGCCAGCATGGCAGGGACTTCCTACGAGCAGTACTTC
TRBJ2-1 - 17 TRBV18 - CASSPEDSGGSYNEQFF TGTGCCAGCTCACCAGAAGATAGCGGAGGCTCCTACAATGAGCAGTTCTTC
TRBJ1-2 - 13 TRBV7-9 - CSSSQDSQQGYTF TGTTCCAGCAGCCAGGACAGCCAGCAAGGCTACACCTTC
TRBJ1-2 TRBD1 15 TRBV11-2 once CASSSPGQGHYGYTF TGTGCCAGCAGCTCACCGGGACAGGGACACTATGGCTACACCTTC
TRBJ2-3 TRBD1 16 TRBV7-2 - CASSLAGQGATDTQYF TGTGCCAGCAGCTTAGCAGGGCAGGGGGCCACAGATACGCAGTATTTT
TRBJ2-6 - 15 TRBV6-1 once CASSVGDSGANVLTF TGTGCCAGCAGTGTGGGAGACTCTGGGGCCAACGTCCTGACTTTC
TRBJ1-1 - 13 TRBV7-6 few CASSPQENTEAFF TGTGCCAGCAGCCCTCAGGAGAACACTGAAGCTTTCTTT
TRBJ1-1 TRBD1 14 TRBV28 - CASSQDRRKGSAFF TGTGCCAGCAGTCAGGACAGGCGGAAAGGCTCAGCTTTCTTT
TRBJ2-6 - 14 TRBV6-5 - CASRPGSGANVLTF TGTGCCAGCAGACCAGGCTCTGGGGCCAACGTCCTGACTTTC
TRBJ1-6 TRBD1 16 TRBV7-9 - CASSSTGTGKRSPLHF TGTGCCAGCAGTTCTACCGGGACAGGGAAAAGGTCACCCCTCCACTTT
TRBJ1-2 TRBD1 15 TRBV4-3 - CASSQDRTGSYGYTF TGCGCCAGCAGCCAAGATAGGACAGGTTCCTATGGCTACACCTTC
TRBJ2-7 - 13 TRBV5-6 - CASSFQGMHEQYF TGTGCCAGCAGCTTCCAGGGGATGCACGAGCAGTACTTC
TRBJ1-3 - 14 TRBV4-3 - CASSHPGTGNTIYF TGCGCCAGCAGCCATCCCGGTACCGGAAACACCATATATTTT
TRBJ1-6 - 18 TRBV7-2 - CASSLASQSSSYNSPLHF TGTGCCAGCAGCTTAGCGTCCCAGTCCAGCTCCTATAATTCACCCCTCCACTTT
TRBJ2-3 - 13 TRBV13 few CASRESGHNTQYF TGTGCCAGCAGAGAATCTGGGCACAATACGCAGTATTTT
TRBJ2-3 TRBD1 17 TRBV5-5 once CASSSPGQADVADTQYF TGTGCCAGCAGCTCCCCCGGACAGGCTGATGTAGCAGATACGCAGTATTTT
TRBJ2-2 - 17 TRBV25-1 - CASSSPTAPGSTGELFF TGTGCCAGCAGTTCCCCAACAGCACCTGGATCAACCGGGGAGCTGTTTTTT
TRBJ2-7 - 11 TRBV28 once CASHTGHEQYF TGTGCCAGCCACACAGGGCACGAGCAGTACTTC
TRBJ2-3 TRBD1 15 TRBV6-1 - CASSVQGVVSDTQYF TGTGCCAGCAGTGTCCAGGGGGTGGTGTCAGATACGCAGTATTTT
TRBJ2-7 - 17 TRBV7-9 - CSSSLPPDRRGAYEQYF TGTTCCAGCAGCTTACCCCCCGACAGGCGAGGGGCCTACGAGCAGTACTTC
TRBJ2-7 TRBD1 14 TRBV11-3 - CASSIGQDRYEQYF TGTGCCAGCAGCATCGGACAGGACCGATACGAGCAGTACTTC
TRBJ1-1 TRBD1 14 TRBV30 - CAWGTGPMNTEAFF TGTGCCTGGGGGACAGGGCCCATGAACACTGAAGCTTTCTTT
TRBJ1-2 - 14 TRBV30 - CAWIRGRITGGYTF TGTGCCTGGATCCGAGGAAGGATCACGGGAGGCTACACCTTC
TRBJ2-7 TRBD1 14 TRBV7-8 - CASSPRTGAGEQYF TGTGCCAGCAGCCCCCGGACAGGGGCAGGGGAGCAGTACTTC
TRBJ1-2 - 14 TRBV21-1 - CASSVNRTNYGYTF TGTGCCAGCAGCGTAAACAGGACCAACTATGGCTACACCTTC
TRBJ2-1 - 12 TRBV11-2 - CASTSGRNEQFF TGTGCCAGCACGTCGGGTCGAAATGAGCAGTTCTTC
TRBJ1-2 - 10 TRBV29-1 - CSVDAGGYTF TGCAGCGTTGACGCGGGAGGCTACACCTTC
TRBJ1-2 - 13 TRBV9 - CASSAERGYGYTF TGTGCCAGCAGCGCGGAAAGGGGCTATGGCTACACCTTC
TRBJ1-2 - 14 TRBV15 - CATSRGGSNYGYTF TGTGCCACCAGCAGGGGGGGATCCAACTATGGCTACACCTTC
TRBJ1-2 TRBD1 17 TRBV7-9 - CASSRQGAGTVSYGYTF TGTGCCAGCAGCCGCCAAGGCGCCGGGACAGTTTCCTATGGCTACACCTTC
TRBJ2-2 TRBD2 18 TRBV4-2 - CASSQVWSSGAENGELFF TGTGCCAGCAGCCAAGTATGGTCTAGCGGGGCGGAAAACGGGGAGCTGTTTTTT
TRBJ1-1 TRBD1 15 TRBV27 - CASRTGGPVNTEAFF TGTGCCAGCAGGACAGGGGGCCCGGTGAACACTGAAGCTTTCTTT
TRBJ1-5 - 18 TRBV19 - CASSIARGAGVSNQPQHF TGTGCCAGTAGTATAGCAAGGGGCGCGGGGGTGAGCAATCAGCCCCAGCATTTT
TRBJ1-2 TRBD1 17 TRBV5-6 - CASSPDPGQAIRYGYTF TGTGCCAGCAGCCCCGATCCGGGACAGGCTATTCGGTATGGCTACACCTTC
TRBJ2-3 TRBD1 15 TRBV30 - CAWTEQGKSTDTQYF TGTGCCTGGACAGAACAGGGGAAAAGCACAGATACGCAGTATTTT
TRBJ2-1 TRBD2 15 TRBV4-2 - CASSPGGRSYNEQFF TGTGCCAGCAGCCCGGGAGGTAGGTCCTACAATGAGCAGTTCTTC
TRBJ2-1 TRBD1 15 TRBV5-4 - CASSQAGGTDNEQFF TGTGCCAGCAGTCAGGCAGGGGGAACCGACAATGAGCAGTTCTTC
TRBJ2-5 - 15 TRBV19 - CASSTTDISGETQYF TGTGCCAGTAGTACAACAGACATTTCAGGAGAGACCCAGTACTTC
TRBJ1-2 - 15 TRBV10-1 - CASSRGLTFNYGYTF TGCGCCAGCAGTAGGGGCTTGACGTTCAACTATGGCTACACCTTC
TRBJ1-2 - 14 TRBV5-5 - CASSLDSQIVRYTF TGTGCCAGCAGCTTGGATTCACAGATAGTACGCTACACCTTC
TRBJ2-7 - 13 TRBV11-2 once CASSPGQTYEQYF TGTGCCAGCAGCCCCGGACAGACCTACGAGCAGTACTTC
TRBJ1-5 - 13 TRBV7-2 - CASSLEGKKAQHF TGTGCCAGCAGCTTAGAGGGGAAAAAGGCCCAGCATTTT